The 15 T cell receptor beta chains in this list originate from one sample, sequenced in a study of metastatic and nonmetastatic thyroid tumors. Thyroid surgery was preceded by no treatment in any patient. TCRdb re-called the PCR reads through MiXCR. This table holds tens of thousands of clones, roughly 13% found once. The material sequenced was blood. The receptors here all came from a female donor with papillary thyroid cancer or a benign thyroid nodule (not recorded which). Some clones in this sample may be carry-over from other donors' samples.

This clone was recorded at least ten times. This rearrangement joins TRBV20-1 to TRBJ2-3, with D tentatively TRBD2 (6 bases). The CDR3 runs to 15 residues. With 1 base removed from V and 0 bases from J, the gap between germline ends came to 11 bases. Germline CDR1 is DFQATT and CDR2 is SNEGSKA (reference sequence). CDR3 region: CSARAVSGSTDTQYF. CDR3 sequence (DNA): TGCAGTGCTAGAGCGGTCAGCGGGAGCACAGATACGCAGTATTTT.

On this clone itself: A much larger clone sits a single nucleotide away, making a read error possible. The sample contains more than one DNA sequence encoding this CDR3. The CDR3 loop is CASSSGAGSYEQYF. The CDR3 DNA reads TGTGCCAGCAGCTCAGGGGCCGGCTCCTACGAGCAGTACTTC. The chain uses TRBV7-6 and TRBJ2-7; D perhaps matches TRBD1 (6 bases). V was cut by 4 bases and J by 0 bases, with 10 bases left in between. The CDR3 consists of 14 residues. Per the germline V gene, CDR1 is SGHVS and CDR2 is FNYEAQ.

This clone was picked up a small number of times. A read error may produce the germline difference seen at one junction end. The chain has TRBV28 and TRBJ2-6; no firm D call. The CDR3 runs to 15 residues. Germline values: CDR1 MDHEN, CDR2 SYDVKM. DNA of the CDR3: TGTGCCAGCAGTTTAGTTATCTCTTGGGCCAACGTCCTGACTTTC. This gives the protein CASSLVISWANVLTF. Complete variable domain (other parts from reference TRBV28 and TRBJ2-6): DVKVTQSSRYLVKRTGEKVFLECVQDMDHENMFWYRQDPGLGLRLIYFSYDVKMKEKGDIPEGYSVSREKKERFSLILESASTNQTSMYLCASSLVISWANVLTFGAGSRLTVL.

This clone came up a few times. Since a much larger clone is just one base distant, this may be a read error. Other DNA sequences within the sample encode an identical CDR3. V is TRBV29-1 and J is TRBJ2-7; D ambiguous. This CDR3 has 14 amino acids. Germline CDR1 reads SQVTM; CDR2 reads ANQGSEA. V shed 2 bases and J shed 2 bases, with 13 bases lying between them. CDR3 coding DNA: TGCAGCGTTGAAAGGGCTAGTGGAACCTACGAGCAGTACTTC. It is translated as CSVERASGTYEQYF.

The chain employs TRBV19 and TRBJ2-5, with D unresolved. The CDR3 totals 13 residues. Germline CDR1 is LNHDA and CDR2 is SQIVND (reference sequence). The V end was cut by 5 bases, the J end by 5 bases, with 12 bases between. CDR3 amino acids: CASSGPLRETQYF. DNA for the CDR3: TGTGCCAGTAGTGGTCCGTTGAGGGAGACCCAGTACTTC.

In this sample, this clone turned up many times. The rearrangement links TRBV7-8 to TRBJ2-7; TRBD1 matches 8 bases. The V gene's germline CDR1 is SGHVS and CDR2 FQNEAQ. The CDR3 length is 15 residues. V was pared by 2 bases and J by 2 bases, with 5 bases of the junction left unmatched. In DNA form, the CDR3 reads TGTGCCAGCAGCTTACCCCGGACAGGGACCTACGAGCAGTACTTC. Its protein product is CASSLPRTGTYEQYF.

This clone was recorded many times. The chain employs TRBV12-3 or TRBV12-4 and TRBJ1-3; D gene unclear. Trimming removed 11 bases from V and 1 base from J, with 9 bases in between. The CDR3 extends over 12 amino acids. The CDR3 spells CAHGSSGNTIYF. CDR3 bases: TGTGCCCACGGGTCTTCTGGAAACACCATATATTTT.

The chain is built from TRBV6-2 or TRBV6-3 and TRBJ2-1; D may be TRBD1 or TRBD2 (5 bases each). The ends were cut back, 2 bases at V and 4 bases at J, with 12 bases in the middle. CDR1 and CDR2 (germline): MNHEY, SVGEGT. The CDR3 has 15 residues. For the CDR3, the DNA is TGTGCCAGCAGTTACAACCCGGGACGGTACAATGAGCAGTTCTTC. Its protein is CASSYNPGRYNEQFF.

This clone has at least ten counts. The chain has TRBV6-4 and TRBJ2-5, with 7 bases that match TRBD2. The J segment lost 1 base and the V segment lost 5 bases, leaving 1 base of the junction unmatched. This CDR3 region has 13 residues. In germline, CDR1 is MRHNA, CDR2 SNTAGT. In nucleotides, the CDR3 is TGTGCCAGCAGTACTAGCGCCCAAGAGACCCAGTACTTC. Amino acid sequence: CASSTSAQETQYF.

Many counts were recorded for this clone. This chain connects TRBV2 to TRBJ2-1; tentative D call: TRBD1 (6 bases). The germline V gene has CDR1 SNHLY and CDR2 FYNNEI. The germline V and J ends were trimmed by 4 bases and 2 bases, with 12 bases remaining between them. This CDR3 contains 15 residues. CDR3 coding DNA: TGTGCCAGCAGTGTACAGGGTGAGGCCTACAATGAGCAGTTCTTC. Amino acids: CASSVQGEAYNEQFF.

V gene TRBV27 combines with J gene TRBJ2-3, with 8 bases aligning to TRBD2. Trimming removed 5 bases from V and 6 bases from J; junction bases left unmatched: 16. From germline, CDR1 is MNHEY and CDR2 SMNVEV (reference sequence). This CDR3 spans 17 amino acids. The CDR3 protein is CASSPLTSATIRDTQYF. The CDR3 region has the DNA TGTGCCAGCAGTCCTTTGACTAGCGCAACAATTCGGGATACGCAGTATTTT.

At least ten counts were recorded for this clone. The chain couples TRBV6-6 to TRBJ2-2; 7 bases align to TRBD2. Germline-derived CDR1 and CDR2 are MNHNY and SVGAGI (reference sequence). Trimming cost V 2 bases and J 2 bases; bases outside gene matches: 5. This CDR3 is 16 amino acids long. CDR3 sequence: CASSYRGRGNTGELFF. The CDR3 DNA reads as TGTGCCAGCAGTTACCGGGGGAGGGGAAACACCGGGGAGCTGTTTTTT.

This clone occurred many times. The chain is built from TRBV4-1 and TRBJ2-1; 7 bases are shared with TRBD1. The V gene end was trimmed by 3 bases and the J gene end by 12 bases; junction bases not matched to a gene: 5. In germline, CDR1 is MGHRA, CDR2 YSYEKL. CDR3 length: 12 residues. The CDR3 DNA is TGCGCCAGCAGCCACTACAGGGGTTGGCAGTTCTTC. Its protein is CASSHYRGWQFF.

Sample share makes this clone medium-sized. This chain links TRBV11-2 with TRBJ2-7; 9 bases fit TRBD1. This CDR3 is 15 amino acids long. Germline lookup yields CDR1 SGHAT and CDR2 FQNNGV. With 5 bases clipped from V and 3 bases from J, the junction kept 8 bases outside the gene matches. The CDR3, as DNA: TGTGCCAGCAGCCCCGAGGGACAGGGATTCTACGAGCAGTACTTC. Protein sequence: CASSPEGQGFYEQYF.

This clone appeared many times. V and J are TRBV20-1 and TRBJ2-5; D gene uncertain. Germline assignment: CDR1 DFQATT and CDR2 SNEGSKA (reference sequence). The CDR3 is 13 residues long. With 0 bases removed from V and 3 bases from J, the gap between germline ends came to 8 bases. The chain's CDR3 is CSARDWTEETQYF. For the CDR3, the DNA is TGCAGTGCTAGAGATTGGACGGAAGAGACCCAGTACTTC.